Listed below are T cell receptor beta chains from one sample, sequenced in a study of cytomegalovirus exposure and HLA in healthy donors. The protocol was immunoSEQ multiplex PCR, while the TCRdb copy is restricted to in-frame clones and leaves out a portion. The sample yields some 170,000 clones, 8.5% to 10% seen once. Source material: PBMCs. The receptors come from a woman in her twenties or thirties in good health and CMV-seropositive. CDR3s include the opening cysteine and the closing phenylalanine or tryptophan.

j_gene: TRBJ2-1; v_gene: TRBV6-6; len: 16; CDR3aa: CASSSFEGAVYNEQFF
j_gene: TRBJ2-7; v_gene: TRBV6-5; len: 14; CDR3aa: CASSYVGGTYEQYF
j_gene: TRBJ2-1; v_gene: TRBV6-1; len: 17; CDR3aa: CASSAVGTRLNYNEQFF
j_gene: TRBJ1-5; v_gene: TRBV27; len: 14; CDR3aa: CASSFGGDGQPQHF
j_gene: TRBJ1-5; v_gene: TRBV5-5; len: 16; CDR3aa: CASSLGAGSPNQPQHF
j_gene: TRBJ2-3; v_gene: TRBV6-1; len: 15; CDR3aa: CASKRQGSSTDTQYF
j_gene: TRBJ2-1; v_gene: TRBV9; len: 15; CDR3aa: CASSGTGTRLNEQFF
j_gene: TRBJ1-4; v_gene: TRBV7-9; len: 14; CDR3aa: CASSPTTTNEKLFF
j_gene: TRBJ2-7; v_gene: TRBV7-9; len: 14; CDR3aa: CASSLLRGKGEQYF
j_gene: TRBJ2-1; v_gene: TRBV6-1; len: 15; CDR3aa: CASVYAGINFNEQFF
j_gene: TRBJ2-7; v_gene: TRBV5-6; len: 15; CDR3aa: CASSLRDRISYEQYF
j_gene: TRBJ1-5; v_gene: TRBV2; len: 15; CDR3aa: CASSGGRGDNQPQHF
j_gene: TRBJ2-2; v_gene: TRBV19; len: 15; CDR3aa: CASRVGTGNTGELFF